This TCR beta chain was observed in a study of T cells after posttransplantation cyclophosphamide. Study-wide results and limits: Skin or GI-infiltrating T cells shared few TRB sequences with blood. Recipient CMV seropositivity and CMV reactivation strongly tracked TRB clonality. Later blood repertoires were often dominated by clones from the donor CD8+ memory compartment.

Sequenced by immunoSEQ multiplex PCR; TCRdb stores in-frame clones only, minus some. The sample contains about 16,000 clones, 92% of which appear only once. Cyclophosphamide on days +3 and +4 followed busulfan-fludarabine conditioning and a marrow graft. Germline CDR1 and CDR2: ENHRY and SYGVKD. The CDR3 spans 11 residues. V was clipped by 8 bases and J by 2 bases, with 7 bases between them. Comments on this clone: Its specificity is unknown.

The origin of this receptor is a male patient aged 60 to 75 who received an allogeneic stem cell transplant from a related donor and was CMV-positive. Some T cells could come from the graft donor. The chain couples TRBV10-3 to TRBJ2-7; possibly TRBD2 for D (6 bases). This sample comprised CD4+ T cells sorted from blood, obtained after allogeneic stem cell transplant with posttransplant cyclophosphamide. The CDR3 DNA is TGTGCCATCGGGAGGCCCTACGAGCAGTACTTC. Residues: CAIGRPYEQYF.